Included here is one T cell receptor beta chain sequence, with context. The target antigen is unknown. TCRdb ran MiXCR on the 5' RACE reads and lists one entry per CDR3 protein. This table holds about 570,000 distinct CDR3 sequences, approximately 10% found once. These data come from a study of identical twins. The CDR3 length is 17 residues. The ends lost 6 bases at V and 3 bases at J; junction bases unmatched: 16. The germline V gene has CDR1 MNHNS and CDR2 SASEGT. General study findings and limits: Cord blood beta clonotypes present at high abundance carried fewer insertions; no such pattern appeared in memory repertoires. Twins showed weaker excess sharing in their beta out-of-frame sequences.

The same sample was also studied in work on yellow fever vaccine responses in identical twins.

This chain connects TRBV6-1 to TRBJ2-7, with 8 nucleotides matching TRBD1. The clonotype was recovered from a woman under 30 in good health. The sample was PBMCs. The CDR3: CASSLLTSGTGLYEQYF. Written as DNA, the CDR3 is TGTGCCAGCAGCCTTTTGACTTCCGGGACAGGACTCTACGAGCAGTACTTC.